Shown below are 20 T cell receptor beta chains from a single sample sequenced in a study of blood T cell repertoires in COVID-19. Here immunoSEQ multiplex PCR was the method, and the copy in TCRdb shows in-frame clones only, minus some. The sample has more than 95,000 clones, 65% to 80% seen once. Sequenced sample: peripheral blood. The source of these receptors is a man between 65 and 80 years old with acute or convalescent COVID-19.

The chain combines TRBV5-6 with TRBJ2-7; TRBD1 aligns across 7 bases. This CDR3 is built from 15 residues. Germline values: CDR1 SGHDT, CDR2 YYEEEE. Unmatched junction bases numbered 3, after V lost 0 bases and J lost 0 bases. The CDR3 loop is CASSLGGTASYEQYF. The CDR3 DNA sequence: TGTGCCAGCAGCTTGGGGGGGACAGCCTCCTACGAGCAGTACTTC.

V is TRBV13 and J is TRBJ1-2; D might be TRBD1 (5 bases). The V end was cut by 3 bases, the J end by 8 bases, with 31 bases between. There are 19 residues in the CDR3. Germline V CDR1 and CDR2: PRHDT, FYEKMQ (reference sequence). As DNA, the CDR3 is TGTGCCAGCAGCTTGGCGGGGGGACCGAGGAATATTGTCCTCTGGGGCTACACCTTC. Residues: CASSLAGGPRNIVLWGYTF.

The V call is TRBV7-9, the J call TRBJ2-2; possibly TRBD2 for D (6 bases). V lost 6 bases, J lost 0 bases, and 8 bases lay in between. CDR3 length: 14 residues. Germline-derived CDR1 and CDR2 are SEHNR and FQNEAQ (reference sequence). CDR3 DNA: TGTGCCAGCAGAAGCGGGCCGAACACCGGGGAGCTGTTTTTT. It encodes CASRSGPNTGELFF.

The chain employs TRBV5-1 and TRBJ2-5; a weak D match, TRBD2 (6 bases). The CDR3 is 14 amino acids. Per the germline V gene, CDR1 is SGHRS and CDR2 is YFSETQ. Trimming left V 4 bases short and J 1 base short, with 11 bases between. CDR3 bases: TGCGCCAGCAGCCCGGGCGGGGCCCAAGAGACCCAGTACTTC. It encodes CASSPGGAQETQYF.

This clone has only one observation. This chain links TRBV13 with TRBJ2-7; D might be TRBD1 (5 bases). The CDR3 has 13 residues. Looked up from germline, CDR1 is PRHDT and CDR2 is FYEKMQ (reference sequence). V lost 6 bases and J 3 bases, leaving 12 bases between the germline ends. The CDR3: CASSSRTSYEQYF. The DNA for the CDR3 is TGTGCCAGCAGTTCCAGGACAAGCTACGAGCAGTACTTC.

The rearrangement uses TRBV18 and TRBJ2-5; maybe TRBD1 (6 bases). V lost 2 bases to trimming and J lost 5 bases, with 12 bases between them. The V gene's germline CDR1 is KGHSH and CDR2 LQKENI. The CDR3 has 14 amino acids. CDR3 DNA: TGTGCCAGCTCACCAAGGGGGAACGGGGAGACCCAGTACTTC. This translates into CASSPRGNGETQYF.

The chain recombines TRBV30 with TRBJ2-7, with 9 positions matching TRBD1. The V gene's germline CDR1 is GTSNPN and CDR2 SVGIG (reference sequence). Trimming removed 1 base from V and 6 bases from J; junction bases left unmatched: 10. The CDR3 totals 15 residues. CDR3 coding DNA: TGTGCCTGGAGTGCCCCCTACAGGGGGCACAGCGAGCAGTACTTC. This translates into CAWSAPYRGHSEQYF.

The rearrangement uses TRBV11-2 and TRBJ1-1; D uncertain. Germline V CDR1 and CDR2: SGHAT, FQNNGV. The CDR3 is made up of 15 amino acids. Between the trimmed V and J ends, which lost 5 bases and 0 bases, there was a span of 13 bases. The CDR3 protein is CASSPRAGVNTEAFF. As DNA, the CDR3 is TGTGCCAGCAGCCCCCGGGCGGGAGTGAACACTGAAGCTTTCTTT.

The chain couples TRBV18 to TRBJ2-2; 10 bases map to TRBD1. After removal of 5 bases from V and 5 bases from J, the junction contained 8 bases not matched to a gene. This CDR3 region has 16 residues. From germline, CDR1 is KGHSH and CDR2 LQKENI. The CDR3 DNA sequence: TGTGCCAGCTCAGCGACAGGGGGCCCACGGACCGGGGAGCTGTTTTTT. Translation: CASSATGGPRTGELFF. Full variable domain (outside the CDR3, taken from reference TRBV18 and TRBJ2-2): NAGVMQNPRHLVRRRGQEARLRCSPMKGHSHVYWYRQLPEEGLKFMVYLQKENIIDESGMPKERFSAEFPKEGPSILRIQQVVRGDSAAYFCASSATGGPRTGELFFGEGSRLTVL.

A few counts support this clone. The CDR3 sequence is CASSLAYPPGEAFF. The CDR3 DNA reads as TGTGCCAGCAGCTTAGCGTACCCGCCAGGTGAAGCTTTCTTT. V gene TRBV7-9 combines with J gene TRBJ1-1; D gene unclear. V was trimmed by 0 bases and J by 7 bases, leaving 12 bases between them. The CDR3 contains 14 residues. Germline CDR1 SEHNR, CDR2 FQNEAQ (reference sequence).

A single count supports this clone. V gene TRBV18 combines with J gene TRBJ2-1; perhaps TRBD1 as D (5 bases). The CDR3 has 15 amino acids. V was pared by 2 bases and J by 7 bases, with 15 bases between. Germline V gene lookup returns CDR1 KGHSH and CDR2 LQKENI. In DNA, the CDR3 is TGTGCCAGCTCACCAACAGACCTAAGGGGTAATGAGCAGTTCTTC. Protein sequence: CASSPTDLRGNEQFF.

The CDR3 reads CASSALAGGPYEQFF. The CDR3 DNA reads as TGTGCCAGCAGCGCCCTAGCGGGGGGGCCATATGAGCAGTTCTTC. The chain employs TRBV7-2 and TRBJ2-1, with TRBD2 matching over 12 bases. The CDR3 is 15 amino acids. The J segment lost 8 bases and the V segment lost 5 bases, leaving 7 bases of the junction unmatched. The V gene's germline CDR1 is SGHTA and CDR2 FQGNSA.

The V gene is TRBV19, the J gene TRBJ2-5, with TRBD1 identical over 7 bases. Losses at the gene ends were 6 bases for V and 2 bases for J; bases not matched to a gene: 3. CDR1 is LNHDA, CDR2 SQIVND, per germline (reference sequence). This CDR3 is built from 13 residues. The CDR3 coding sequence is TGTGCCAGTAGAACGGGACAGCAAGAGACCCAGTACTTC. Encoded protein: CASRTGQQETQYF.

The V call is TRBV28, the J call TRBJ2-3, with 8 bases that match TRBD1. There are 14 residues in the CDR3. Germline V gene data show CDR1 as MDHEN and CDR2 as SYDVKM. J gave up 6 bases and V 10 bases, and 12 bases lay outside the gene matches. The CDR3 region is CANIPGTGGDTQYF. The CDR3, as DNA: TGTGCCAACATTCCCGGGACAGGCGGCGATACGCAGTATTTT.

The chain links TRBV11-2 to TRBJ2-7, with 8 positions matching TRBD1. Germline V lookup: CDR1 SGHAT, CDR2 FQNNGV. V lost 3 bases and J lost 6; bases outside the gene matches: 7. There are 14 residues in the CDR3. CDR3 sequence reads: CASSFRTGNTEQYF. As DNA, the CDR3 is TGTGCCAGCAGCTTCCGGACAGGGAACACCGAGCAGTACTTC.

V is TRBV18 and J is TRBJ2-5; 14 positions agree with TRBD2. The CDR3 is made up of 15 amino acids. Germline CDR1 and CDR2: KGHSH and LQKENI. The V segment lost 6 bases and the J segment 6 bases; nucleotides outside the gene matches: 6. CDR3 protein: CASSKGLAGDQTQYF. The DNA of the CDR3 is TGTGCCAGCTCCAAGGGACTAGCGGGAGACCAGACCCAGTACTTC.

J is TRBJ1-1 and V is TRBV5-4, with a possible D match to TRBD1 (6 bases). The CDR3 spans 13 residues. Germline V lookup: CDR1 SGHNT, CDR2 YYREEE (reference sequence). Between the trimmed V and J ends, which lost 3 bases and 0 bases, there was a span of 6 bases. This CDR3 is CASSWTVNTEAFF. In DNA form, the CDR3 reads TGTGCCAGCAGCTGGACAGTGAACACTGAAGCTTTCTTT.

This clone was observed a few times. The V and J genes are TRBV6-5 and TRBJ2-7, with 7 nucleotides matching TRBD1. V shed 0 bases and J 3 bases; nucleotides not matched to a gene: 2. The V gene's germline CDR1 is MNHEY and CDR2 SVGAGI. The CDR3 runs to 14 residues. CDR3 region: CASSYSGQNYEQYF. The CDR3 coding sequence is TGTGCCAGCAGTTACTCGGGACAGAACTACGAGCAGTACTTC.

This sequence joins TRBV19 and TRBJ2-2, with D possibly being TRBD1 (5 bases). The germline V gene has CDR1 LNHDA and CDR2 SQIVND (reference sequence). CDR3 size: 14 residues. Trimming shortened V by 7 bases and J by 4 bases, and 13 bases separated the two germline ends. CDR3 DNA: TGTGCCAGTACCGCCCAGGGCTTCACCGGGGAGCTGTTTTTT. This translates into CASTAQGFTGELFF.

The chain is built from TRBV18 and TRBJ2-7; TRBD1 aligns across 11 bases. Germline CDR1 reads KGHSH; CDR2 reads LQKENI. CDR3 length equals 16 residues. Unmatched junction bases numbered 9, after V lost 2 bases and J lost 6 bases. DNA for the CDR3: TGTGCCAGCTCACCAACCCGGGACAGGGGGACTTTCGAGCAGTACTTC. Amino acids: CASSPTRDRGTFEQYF.